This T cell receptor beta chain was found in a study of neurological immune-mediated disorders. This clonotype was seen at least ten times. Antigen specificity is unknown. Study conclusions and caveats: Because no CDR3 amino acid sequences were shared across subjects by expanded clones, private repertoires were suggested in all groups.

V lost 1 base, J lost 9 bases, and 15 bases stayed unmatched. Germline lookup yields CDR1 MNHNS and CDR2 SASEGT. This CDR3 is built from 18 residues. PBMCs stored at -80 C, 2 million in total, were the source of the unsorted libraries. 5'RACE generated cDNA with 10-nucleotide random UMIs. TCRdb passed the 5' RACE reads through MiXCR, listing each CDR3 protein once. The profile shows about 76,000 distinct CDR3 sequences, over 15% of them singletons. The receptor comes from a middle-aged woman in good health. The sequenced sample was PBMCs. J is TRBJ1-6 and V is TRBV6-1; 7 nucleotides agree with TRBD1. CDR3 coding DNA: TGTGCCAGCAGTGAAGTTCGGGGGGCCGAAACAGGGGCTTCACCCCTCCACTTT. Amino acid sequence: CASSEVRGAETGASPLHF.